The rows below give T cell receptor beta chains drawn from one sample of a study of T cells in tumors after PD-1 blockade. Produced via immunoSEQ multiplex PCR; TCRdb's table is partial and in-frame only. The repertoire consists of approximately 20,000 clones, with approximately 84% occurring once and the leading ten covering more than 20%. Sequencing used PBMCs, obtained after anti-PD-1 therapy. These receptors were collected from a human donor with advanced basal cell or squamous cell carcinoma (not recorded which). Both conserved end residues are part of each CDR3. A D gene is named only where the DNA matches it firmly. A row's size may be missing; if present it is once, few, many or a size class.

18	NA	few	TRBV2	TRBJ2-1	TGTGCCAGCAGCGAAGGGCTAATGGGGTTCGGGGGCCGGAATGAGCAGTTCTTC	CASSEGLMGFGGRNEQFF
15	NA	NA	TRBV5-1	TRBJ1-1	TGCGCCAGCAGCTTGATAGGGGTATTGAACACTGAAGCTTTCTTT	CASSLIGVLNTEAFF
12	NA	NA	TRBV7-6	TRBJ1-1	TGTGCCAGTTCCTTCTTGAACACTGAAGCTTTCTTT	CASSFLNTEAFF
12	NA	NA	TRBV7-2	TRBJ1-1	TGTGCCAGCAGCCCAGGGAGGGCTGAAGCTTTCTTT	CASSPGRAEAFF
15	NA	NA	TRBV18	TRBJ2-5	TGTGCCAGCTCACCACCCACGGGTTCATTCGGGACCCAGTACTTC	CASSPPTGSFGTQYF
12	NA	NA	TRBV10-3	TRBJ2-7	TGTGCCATCAGTGAGAACAGCTACGAGCAGTACTTC	CAISENSYEQYF
18	NA	NA	TRBV7-9	TRBJ2-6	TGTGCCAGCAGCGGGGGGGCAGGGTACCAAACTGGGGCCAACGTCCTGACTTTC	CASSGGAGYQTGANVLTF
13	NA	once	TRBV6-5	TRBJ2-3	TGTGCCAGCAGCCCCCAGGGGACAGATACGCAGTATTTT	CASSPQGTDTQYF
16	TRBD2	NA	TRBV19	TRBJ2-7	TGTGCCAGTAGTATAGATCGGCTAGCGGGAGGGGACGAGCAGTACTTC	CASSIDRLAGGDEQYF
15	NA	few	TRBV2	TRBJ1-5	TGTGCCAGCAGTGGGGGGGAGATGGGCAATCAGCCCCAGCATTTT	CASSGGEMGNQPQHF
16	NA	NA	TRBV7-2	TRBJ1-1	TGTGCCAGCAGCTTAGGGGTCGGCCTAATGAACACTGAAGCTTTCTTT	CASSLGVGLMNTEAFF
14	NA	NA	TRBV7-2	TRBJ2-3	TGTGCCAGCAGCTTAGTGGGGTACACAGATACGCAGTATTTT	CASSLVGYTDTQYF
17	TRBD1	NA	TRBV27	TRBJ2-6	TGTGCCAGCAGTTTAAAAGGACAGGGGTCTGGGGCCAACGTCCTGACTTTC	CASSLKGQGSGANVLTF
16	TRBD2	NA	TRBV2	TRBJ2-7	TGTGCCAGCAGTGAATCACCGGGACTAGCGGTGTACGAGCAGTACTTC	CASSESPGLAVYEQYF
16	TRBD2	NA	TRBV4-2	TRBJ2-2	TGTGCCAGCAGCCACGGGGGGGAGTTGAGCACCGGGGAGCTGTTTTTT	CASSHGGELSTGELFF
20	TRBD2	NA	TRBV4-1	TRBJ2-5	TGCGCCAGCAGCCAAGATTTAGGCTTTCTAGCGGGGGTTGAGGCAGAGACCCAGTACTTC	CASSQDLGFLAGVEAETQYF
13	NA	NA	TRBV27	TRBJ1-1	TGTGCCAGCAGTCCATACCCCGGGACTGAAGCTTTCTTT	CASSPYPGTEAFF
16	TRBD2	NA	TRBV9	TRBJ2-2	TGTGCCAGCAGCTCCCGGACTAGCGGTAACACCGGGGAGCTGTTTTTT	CASSSRTSGNTGELFF
17	TRBD2	few	TRBV7-2	TRBJ2-3	TGTGCCAGCAGCTTAGTGGGACTAGCGGGAGCCACAGATACGCAGTATTTT	CASSLVGLAGATDTQYF
12	NA	few	TRBV29-1	TRBJ2-7	TGCAGCGTTGAAGGACAGGCCTACGAGCAGTACTTC	CSVEGQAYEQYF
13	NA	NA	TRBV9	TRBJ2-5	TGTGCCAGCAGCGCCGACCCGGGAGAGACCCAGTACTTC	CASSADPGETQYF
16	TRBD1	NA	TRBV2	TRBJ2-1	TGTGCCAGCAGTGAAGCGCTTCCACAGGGGGCTGGCGAGCAGTTCTTC	CASSEALPQGAGEQFF
17	TRBD1	few	TRBV5-4	TRBJ1-1	TGTGCCAGCAGCCTCGACAGGGGCTCGTGTAGGAACACTGAAGCTTTCTTT	CASSLDRGSCRNTEAFF
14	TRBD1	NA	TRBV2	TRBJ1-4	TGTGCCAGCAGTGGTACAGGGGCGGGTGAAAAACTGTTTTTT	CASSGTGAGEKLFF
18	NA	NA	TRBV5-4	TRBJ1-2	TGTGCCAGCAGCTTGGGACAGCGGCAGGGTGCCTTTCCCTATGGCTACACCTTC	CASSLGQRQGAFPYGYTF
15	TRBD1	NA	TRBV5-5	TRBJ2-7	TGTGCCACCTCAACTGGGACAGGGGGCTTCTACGAGCAGTACTTC	CATSTGTGGFYEQYF
16	NA	NA	TRBV5-1	TRBJ2-1	TGCGCCAGCAGCTCGAACATATTAGGGAAAATAGATGAGCAGTTCTTC	CASSSNILGKIDEQFF
15	TRBD1	NA	TRBV3-1/TRBV3-2	TRBJ1-2	TGTGCCAGCAGCCAAGTGCACAGGGGGGACTATGGCTACACCTTC	CASSQVHRGDYGYTF
15	TRBD1	NA	TRBV7-9	TRBJ1-5	TGTGCCAGCAGCTTAGGTGACAGGGTCCGAGAGCCCCAGCATTTT	CASSLGDRVREPQHF
13	NA	once	TRBV12-3/TRBV12-4	TRBJ2-2	TGTGCCAGCAGTCCCCTGGTCACCGGGGAGCTGTTTTTT	CASSPLVTGELFF
15	TRBD1	NA	TRBV11-3	TRBJ2-5	TGTGCCAGCAGCAACCGGGACAGGGCTGAAGAGACCCAGTACTTC	CASSNRDRAEETQYF
13	NA	NA	TRBV25-1	TRBJ2-2	TGTGCCAGCAGTGAACGAGCAATCGGGGAGCTGTTTTTT	CASSERAIGELFF
13	NA	NA	TRBV24-1	TRBJ2-1	TGTGCCACCAGTGATCCAACAGTCAATGAGCAGTTCTTC	CATSDPTVNEQFF
15	TRBD2	NA	TRBV19	TRBJ2-2	TGTGCCAGTAGTTGGCCGGGGGGGAACACCGGGGAGCTGTTTTTT	CASSWPGGNTGELFF
14	TRBD1	NA	TRBV6-1	TRBJ2-1	TGTGCCAGCAGTGAAAGGGCAGGGGGCGATGAGCAGTTCTTC	CASSERAGGDEQFF
16	TRBD1	NA	TRBV4-1	TRBJ1-6	TGCGCCAGCAGCCGGTACCTGGGACAGAGTAATTCACCCCTCCACTTT	CASSRYLGQSNSPLHF
14	NA	NA	TRBV5-1	TRBJ1-2	TGCGCCAGCAGCTTGATTCCCGTGAGCTATGGCTACACCTTC	CASSLIPVSYGYTF
15	NA	NA	TRBV27	TRBJ2-3	TGTGCCAGCAGTCCCATTTCTGGGGGCACAGATACGCAGTATTTT	CASSPISGGTDTQYF
14	TRBD1	NA	TRBV28	TRBJ1-6	TGTGCCAGCAGGAGGGACAGCAATAATTCACCCCTCCACTTT	CASRRDSNNSPLHF
16	TRBD1	NA	TRBV6-5	TRBJ2-7	TGTGCCAGCAGTTACTCAGGGGACAGGGAGTCCTACGAGCAGTACTTC	CASSYSGDRESYEQYF
12	NA	once	TRBV19	TRBJ2-2	TGTGCCAGTACCCGCATCCCCGGGGAGCTGTTTTTT	CASTRIPGELFF
14	NA	NA	TRBV7-8	TRBJ2-1	TGTGCCAGCAGCTTAAGGGGATGGGGGAGAGAGCAGTTCTTC	CASSLRGWGREQFF
14	NA	NA	TRBV9	TRBJ2-3	TGTGCCAGCAGCGGACTCAAGGGCACAGATACGCAGTATTTT	CASSGLKGTDTQYF
15	TRBD2	NA	TRBV3-1/TRBV3-2	TRBJ2-3	TGTGCCAGCACACTCCGCCTAGCGGGCACAGATACGCAGTATTTT	CASTLRLAGTDTQYF
19	NA	NA	TRBV2	TRBJ1-3	TGTGCCAGCAGCTCCGCTGACCCACTCGACAGGATAATAGGAAACACCATATATTTT	CASSSADPLDRIIGNTIYF
12	NA	few	TRBV10-3	TRBJ1-1	TGTGCCATCAGTGAGTCGGCAGCCGAAGCTTTCTTT	CAISESAAEAFF
13	NA	NA	TRBV7-9	TRBJ2-7	TGTGCCAGTCAGGGATTTATTTCCTACGAGCAGTACTTC	CASQGFISYEQYF
14	NA	NA	TRBV27	TRBJ1-1	TGTGCCAGCAGTCTGGCGGGGGGGCTTACTGAAGCTTTCTTT	CASSLAGGLTEAFF
15	NA	NA	TRBV2	TRBJ2-7	TGTGCCAGCAGTAGGGGGGGGGCCAGTTCCTACGAGCAGTACTTC	CASSRGGASSYEQYF
14	NA	NA	TRBV6-4	TRBJ1-5	TGTGCCAGCAGTGAGAGGGCCTGGAATCAGCCCCAGCATTTT	CASSERAWNQPQHF
16	NA	NA	TRBV6-5	TRBJ2-4	TGTGCCAGCAGTTACGGGGGGTTACTAGCCAAAAACATTCAGTACTTC	CASSYGGLLAKNIQYF
14	NA	NA	TRBV4-1	TRBJ2-1	TGCGCCAGCAGCCAAGATTCTCAGGGGAATGAGCAGTTCTTC	CASSQDSQGNEQFF
14	NA	NA	TRBV28	TRBJ1-2	TGTGCCAGCAGACGTACAGGAAACCTCTATGGCTACACCTTC	CASRRTGNLYGYTF
15	TRBD1	once	TRBV7-2	TRBJ2-7	TGTGCCAGCAGCTTAGGGACAGGGGGTGGGAACGAGCAGTACTTC	CASSLGTGGGNEQYF
16	NA	NA	TRBV19	TRBJ2-1	TGTGCCAGTAGCGCCTCCGTCGGGGGATGGAAAGATGAGCAGTTCTTC	CASSASVGGWKDEQFF